These T cell receptor beta chains were read from a single sample in a study of T cell repertoires in cytomegalovirus infection. TCRdb independently ran MiXCR on the reads; one entry per CDR3 protein. The table records more than 250,000 distinct CDR3 sequences, around 15% of them present only once. The sequenced sample was PBMCs. These receptors came from a human donor in good health (CMV status not recorded). Some clones in this sample may be carry-over from other donors' samples. The CDR3 runs from the conserved cysteine through the conserved F or W. Fields, in order: J gene, V gene, CDR3 length, D gene, clone size, CDR3 DNA, CDR3 protein. A D gene is named only where the DNA matches it firmly. Size is stated for part of the rows, as once, few or many counts, or as a class when the clone is expanded.

J gene: TRBJ2-7; V gene: TRBV7-9; CDR3 length: 13; D gene: -; clone size: many; CDR3 DNA: TGTGCCAGCAGCTTCGGTCTGGGAGGCGAGCAGTACTTC; CDR3 protein: CASSFGLGGEQYF
J gene: TRBJ2-3; V gene: TRBV2; CDR3 length: 15; D gene: -; clone size: -; CDR3 DNA: TGTGCCAGCAGCCCTCGGCGGGGAGTCACAGATACGCAGTATTTT; CDR3 protein: CASSPRRGVTDTQYF
J gene: TRBJ1-3; V gene: TRBV28; CDR3 length: 14; D gene: -; clone size: many; CDR3 DNA: TGTGCCAGTGCAAGGGGGGCGGTTGGAAACACCATATATTTT; CDR3 protein: CASARGAVGNTIYF
J gene: TRBJ1-5; V gene: TRBV7-3; CDR3 length: 18; D gene: TRBD1; clone size: many; CDR3 DNA: TGTGCCAGCAGCCCCTGGGACAGGGGGGAAGAAAACAATCAGCCCCAGCATTTT; CDR3 protein: CASSPWDRGEENNQPQHF
J gene: TRBJ1-4; V gene: TRBV20-1; CDR3 length: 14; D gene: TRBD1; clone size: many; CDR3 DNA: TGCAGTGCGGGCGGACAGGGGGCTAGGGAAAAACTGTTTTTT; CDR3 protein: CSAGGQGAREKLFF
J gene: TRBJ1-1; V gene: TRBV19; CDR3 length: 13; D gene: -; clone size: many; CDR3 DNA: TGTGCCAGTAGTATCTTGGTGAACACTGAAGCTTTCTTT; CDR3 protein: CASSILVNTEAFF
J gene: TRBJ1-2; V gene: TRBV7-4; CDR3 length: 12; D gene: -; clone size: -; CDR3 DNA: TGTGCCAGCCGGGCCCCTGGGGATGGCTACACCTTC; CDR3 protein: CASRAPGDGYTF
J gene: TRBJ1-2; V gene: TRBV20-1; CDR3 length: 14; D gene: TRBD1; clone size: few; CDR3 DNA: TGCAGTGCTAGATTCGGACAGGGGGCGTATGGCTACACCTTC; CDR3 protein: CSARFGQGAYGYTF
J gene: TRBJ2-3; V gene: TRBV28; CDR3 length: 14; D gene: -; clone size: many; CDR3 DNA: TGTGCCAGCAAGACCCTGGACCTCACAGATACGCAGTATTTT; CDR3 protein: CASKTLDLTDTQYF
J gene: TRBJ1-4; V gene: TRBV28; CDR3 length: 15; D gene: -; clone size: many; CDR3 DNA: TGTGCCAGCAGTGATCCTGACGGAGGGAGGGAAAAACTGTTTTTT; CDR3 protein: CASSDPDGGREKLFF
J gene: TRBJ1-1; V gene: TRBV7-2; CDR3 length: 14; D gene: -; clone size: many; CDR3 DNA: TGTGCCAGCAGCTTCGTGCCATTTTCGGAAGAAGCTTTCTTT; CDR3 protein: CASSFVPFSEEAFF
J gene: TRBJ2-5; V gene: TRBV4-1; CDR3 length: 15; D gene: -; clone size: many; CDR3 DNA: TGCGCCAGCAGCCATTCAGGAGGGAGCCAAGAGACCCAGTACTTC; CDR3 protein: CASSHSGGSQETQYF
J gene: TRBJ2-1; V gene: TRBV29-1; CDR3 length: 15; D gene: -; clone size: few; CDR3 DNA: TGCAGCGTGACCTGGGGACTCTCCTCCTACAATGAGCAGTTCTTC; CDR3 protein: CSVTWGLSSYNEQFF
J gene: TRBJ1-1; V gene: TRBV7-9; CDR3 length: 17; D gene: -; clone size: many; CDR3 DNA: TGTGCCAGCAGCTTATTGGGTCTATCAGGTCTGGGCACTGAAGCTTTCTTT; CDR3 protein: CASSLLGLSGLGTEAFF
J gene: TRBJ1-5; V gene: TRBV20-1; CDR3 length: 14; D gene: TRBD1; clone size: -; CDR3 DNA: TGCAGTGCCCCCACGGGACAGGGGAATCAGCCCCAGCATTTT; CDR3 protein: CSAPTGQGNQPQHF
J gene: TRBJ2-3; V gene: TRBV6-4; CDR3 length: 15; D gene: TRBD1; clone size: -; CDR3 DNA: TGTGCCAGCAGTGACGGCTGGCAGGGGGCAGATACGCAGTATTTT; CDR3 protein: CASSDGWQGADTQYF
J gene: TRBJ1-4; V gene: TRBV29-1; CDR3 length: 16; D gene: -; clone size: -; CDR3 DNA: TGCAGCGTTGATCGGCTTACTACAGGGAGGGGGGAAAAACTGTTTTTT; CDR3 protein: CSVDRLTTGRGEKLFF
J gene: TRBJ2-3; V gene: TRBV11-2; CDR3 length: 13; D gene: -; clone size: -; CDR3 DNA: TGTGCCAGCAGCCGAGGAGGGGGAGATACGCAGTATTTT; CDR3 protein: CASSRGGGDTQYF
J gene: TRBJ2-1; V gene: TRBV6-5; CDR3 length: 15; D gene: -; clone size: -; CDR3 DNA: TGTGCCAGCAGTGCGCCCTCTCGGTCCTACAATGAGCAGTTCTTC; CDR3 protein: CASSAPSRSYNEQFF
J gene: TRBJ2-7; V gene: TRBV20-1; CDR3 length: 14; D gene: TRBD2; clone size: -; CDR3 DNA: TGCAGTGCTAGGGGACTAGCGGCCTCCTACGAGCAGTACTTC; CDR3 protein: CSARGLAASYEQYF
J gene: TRBJ2-1; V gene: TRBV20-1; CDR3 length: 19; D gene: TRBD2; clone size: many; CDR3 DNA: TGCAGTGCTAGACAACATACCGGGAGCAGCGGGGGAAACTACAATGAGCAGTTCTTC; CDR3 protein: CSARQHTGSSGGNYNEQFF
J gene: TRBJ2-1; V gene: TRBV28; CDR3 length: 15; D gene: -; clone size: few; CDR3 DNA: TGTGCCAGCAGTTTAGGGAGCCACTCCTACAATGAGCAGTTCTTC; CDR3 protein: CASSLGSHSYNEQFF
J gene: TRBJ1-1; V gene: TRBV2; CDR3 length: 13; D gene: -; clone size: many; CDR3 DNA: TGTGCCAGCAGTACGAACAGGGAAACTGAAGCTTTCTTT; CDR3 protein: CASSTNRETEAFF
J gene: TRBJ1-2; V gene: TRBV6-6; CDR3 length: 17; D gene: TRBD1; clone size: -; CDR3 DNA: TGTGCCAGCAGTTATTCAGAGGTATTGGGACAGAGATGGGGCTACACCTTC; CDR3 protein: CASSYSEVLGQRWGYTF